This T cell receptor beta chain was captured in a study of T-cell reconstitution after alpha-beta-depleted transplantation in children (dated by TCRdb to 2015 to 2016). The study in broad terms: T-cell immune reconstitution after TCRalphabeta/CD19-depleted allogeneic hematopoietic cell transplantation in children was quantitatively tracked in the study by means of TCR repertoire profiling.

From its cysteine to its phenylalanine, the CDR3 spans 15 amino acids. Of all the DNA, just the CDR3 is kept, 45 bases in frame from base 1. According to the germline V gene, CDR1 reads LGHNT and CDR2 reads FRNRAP. Trimming removed 3 bases from V and 5 bases from J; the gene matches leave 5 bases unexplained. As regards this clonotype: Its antigen is currently not known. Base qualities are not at hand, and no much larger clone is one base apart.

The method behind the library was PCR. Instrument used: Illumina HiSeq 2500. TCR libraries were prepared with molecular barcoding, using unique molecular identifiers to normalize TCRbeta repertoire quantification. TCRdb took the public reads, trimmed them with fastp at Q25, ran MiXCR for clone calling and kept in-frame beta chains. Rows with one shared CDR3 protein collapse into an entry with the most common genes and DNA. For this sample the table gives some 550,000 distinct CDR3 sequences, of which under 30% were detected only once. The ten largest clones capture roughly 13% of the sample. Study-wide conclusions, independent of this receptor: In some patients, high TCRbeta diversity at day 60 was attributed to recipient T cells and intrathymic progenitors that had survived conditioning. Hyperexpanded clone frequencies declined over subsequent months; after one year, T-cell counts and TCRbeta diversity were mostly attributed to newly produced T cells. The apparently early recovery of alphabetaT-cell counts about two months after transplant reportedly depended on only several hundred rapidly expanded clones that came from non-depleted graft cells.

The treatment or condition label for this specimen denotes: allogeneic hematopoietic cell transplantation with graft depleted of TCRalphabeta T cells and CD19 B cells. TCRalphabeta/CD19-depleted allogeneic hematopoietic cell grafts were given to the transplant recipients, all of whom were children. Here the chain combines TRBV12-5 and TRBJ2-3; 10 nucleotides in the junction match TRBD1. The input for sequencing was PBMCs, mostly from graft donor cells, taken 360 days after TCRalphabeta/CD19-depleted stem cell transplant. The clonotype comes from a boy younger than two who had a stem cell transplant for acute myeloid leukemia, so the T cells may come from the graft donor. The nucleotide sequence is TGTGCTAGTGGTTTTACCGGGACAGGGGAAGATACGCAGTATTTT. This encodes CASGFTGTGEDTQYF.